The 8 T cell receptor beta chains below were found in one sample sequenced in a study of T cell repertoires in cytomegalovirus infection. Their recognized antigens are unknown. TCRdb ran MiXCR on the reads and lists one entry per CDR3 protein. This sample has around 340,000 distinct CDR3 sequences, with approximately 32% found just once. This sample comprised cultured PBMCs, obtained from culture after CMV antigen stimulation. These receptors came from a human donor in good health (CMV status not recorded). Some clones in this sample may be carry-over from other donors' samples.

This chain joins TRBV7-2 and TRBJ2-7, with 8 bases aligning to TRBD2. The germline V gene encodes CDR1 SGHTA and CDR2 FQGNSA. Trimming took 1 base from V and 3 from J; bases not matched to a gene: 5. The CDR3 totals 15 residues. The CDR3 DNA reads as TGTGCCAGCAGCTTAGAAGGTAGCGGGAACTACGAGCAGTACTTC. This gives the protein CASSLEGSGNYEQYF.

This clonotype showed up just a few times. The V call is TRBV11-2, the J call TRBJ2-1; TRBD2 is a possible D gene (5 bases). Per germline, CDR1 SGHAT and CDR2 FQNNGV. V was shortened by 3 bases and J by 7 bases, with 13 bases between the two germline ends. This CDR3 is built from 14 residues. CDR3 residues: CASSFRYGINEQFF. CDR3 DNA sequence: TGTGCCAGCAGCTTTCGGTACGGGATAAATGAGCAGTTCTTC.

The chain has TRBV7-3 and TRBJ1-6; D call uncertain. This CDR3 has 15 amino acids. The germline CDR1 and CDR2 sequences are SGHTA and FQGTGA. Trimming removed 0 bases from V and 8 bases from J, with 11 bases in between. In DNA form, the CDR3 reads TGTGCCAGCAGCTTAACGCGGGAGGCGGATTCACCCCTCCACTTT. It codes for CASSLTREADSPLHF.

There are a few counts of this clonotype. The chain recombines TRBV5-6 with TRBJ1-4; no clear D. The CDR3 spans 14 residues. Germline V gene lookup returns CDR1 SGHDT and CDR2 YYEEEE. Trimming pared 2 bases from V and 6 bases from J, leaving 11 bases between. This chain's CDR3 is CASSFSTDDEKLFF. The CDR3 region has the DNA TGTGCCAGCAGCTTCTCGACGGATGATGAAAAACTGTTTTTT.

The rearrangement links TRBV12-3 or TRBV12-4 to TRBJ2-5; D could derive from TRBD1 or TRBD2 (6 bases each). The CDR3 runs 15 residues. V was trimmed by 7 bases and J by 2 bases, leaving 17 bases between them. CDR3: CASTLTGARQETQYF. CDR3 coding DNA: TGTGCCAGCACCTTGACGGGGGCAAGACAAGAGACCCAGTACTTC.

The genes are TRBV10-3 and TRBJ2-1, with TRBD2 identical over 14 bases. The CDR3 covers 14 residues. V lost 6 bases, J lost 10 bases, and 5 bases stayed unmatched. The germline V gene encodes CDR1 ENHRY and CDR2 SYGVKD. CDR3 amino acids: CAIRTSGGAEEQFF. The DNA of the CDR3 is TGTGCCATCAGGACTAGCGGGGGGGCGGAAGAGCAGTTCTTC.

The CDR3 sequence is CARWVYSNQPQHF. The DNA of the CDR3 is TGTGCCAGATGGGTCTATAGCAATCAGCCCCAGCATTTT. The chain combines TRBV27 with TRBJ1-5; D unresolved. V lost 9 bases to trimming and J lost 0 bases, with 9 bases between them. This CDR3 is built from 13 residues. Germline CDR1 and CDR2: MNHEY and SMNVEV (reference sequence).

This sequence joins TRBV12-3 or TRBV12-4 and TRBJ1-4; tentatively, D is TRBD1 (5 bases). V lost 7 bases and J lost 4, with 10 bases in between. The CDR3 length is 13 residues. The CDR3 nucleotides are TGTGCCAGCACCAGAGGGGTTAATGAAAAACTGTTTTTT. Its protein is CASTRGVNEKLFF.